This T cell receptor beta chain was obtained from a study of beta chain features in type 1 diabetes. Since all of the isolated RNA was reverse transcribed, expressed TCRB transcripts were what got sequenced. Generated by immunoSEQ multiplex PCR, the TCRdb table keeps only in-frame clones and is missing some. The sample contains over 500,000 clones, 15% to 17% of which appear only once. The source material was naive CD4+ T cells from blood. The receptor was derived from a man between 18 and 29 years old in good health.

The CDR3 is CASGRNRDRYEQYF. The CDR3 nucleotides read TGTGCCAGCGGTAGAAACCGGGACAGATACGAGCAGTACTTC. The chain links TRBV6-5 to TRBJ2-7, with 7 positions matching TRBD1. The germline CDR1 and CDR2 sequences are MNHEY and SVGAGI. This CDR3 contains 14 residues. The J segment lost 4 bases and the V segment lost 8 bases, leaving 11 bases of the junction unmatched.